These 10 T cell receptor beta chains share one sample of origin, sequenced in a study of OX40 agonist ivuxolimab in advanced cancers. The repertoire was sequenced with immunoSEQ multiplex PCR; TCRdb's copy has only in-frame clones and lacks some. The sample shows about 67,000 clones, roughly 92% of them seen only once. The starting material was CD4+ or CD8+ T cells sorted from blood, obtained in a trial of the OX40 agonist ivuxolimab. The receptor set was obtained from an adult with an advanced solid tumor such as melanoma, head and neck, liver or kidney cancer.

This chain connects TRBV19 to TRBJ1-1; D is unresolved. Germline loops: CDR1 LNHDA, CDR2 SQIVND (reference sequence). The length of the CDR3 is 14 residues. Trimming stripped 5 bases from V and 7 bases from J, with 17 bases between. The CDR3 region has the DNA TGTGCCAGTAGTCCTCGGGTCCCCGTGGTTGAAGCTTTCTTT. It yields the protein CASSPRVPVVEAFF. Based on the CDR3 plus reference TRBV19 and TRBJ1-1, the full variable domain is DGGITQSPKYLFRKEGQNVTLSCEQNLNHDAMYWYRQDPGQGLRLIYYSQIVNDFQKGDIAEGYSVSREKKESFPLTVTSAQKNPTAFYLCASSPRVPVVEAFFGQGTRLTVV.

This CDR3 is CATSRDYTGESEAFF. As DNA, the CDR3 is TGTGCCACCAGCAGAGACTACACAGGGGAGTCTGAAGCTTTCTTT. The chain employs TRBV15 and TRBJ1-1; TRBD1 agrees at 7 bases. V lost 0 bases and J lost 6; bases outside the gene matches: 7. The CDR3 loop spans 15 amino acids. Germline-derived CDR1 and CDR2 are LNHNV and YYDKDF (reference sequence).

The chain combines TRBV5-1 with TRBJ2-5; TRBD2 agrees at 11 bases. The J segment lost 2 bases and the V segment lost 3 bases, leaving 6 bases of the junction unmatched. The CDR3 totals 16 residues. Germline V lookup: CDR1 SGHRS, CDR2 YFSETQ. CDR3 loop: CASSSLLAGGQETQYF. CDR3 nucleotide sequence: TGCGCCAGCAGCTCCCTTCTAGCGGGGGGACAAGAGACCCAGTACTTC.

The V call is TRBV15, the J call TRBJ2-3, with 7 positions matching TRBD2. After removal of 1 base from V and 2 bases from J, the junction contained 3 bases not matched to a gene. The V gene's germline CDR1 is LNHNV and CDR2 YYDKDF (reference sequence). The CDR3 is 15 residues long. The CDR3 DNA reads TGTGCCACCAGCAGAGGGCTAGCGGCCACAGATACGCAGTATTTT. The encoded protein is CATSRGLAATDTQYF.

This chain connects TRBV10-2 to TRBJ1-1; D is perhaps TRBD1 (5 bases). Germline V gene sequence: CDR1 WSHSY, CDR2 SAAADI. With 3 bases removed from V and 4 bases from J, the gap between germline ends came to 15 bases. This CDR3 contains 15 residues. In nucleotides, the CDR3 is TGCGCCAGCAGTGATTATAGCGGGGCGGGCACTGAAGCTTTCTTT. Protein: CASSDYSGAGTEAFF.

The rearrangement links TRBV19 to TRBJ2-3; D is undetermined. CDR1 is LNHDA and CDR2 is SQIVND in the germline V gene (reference sequence). The CDR3 is made up of 15 amino acids. V was clipped by 7 bases and J by 2 bases, with 16 bases between them. CDR3 sequence (DNA): TGTGCCAGTACCTCGGCAAGCGTCATCACAGATACGCAGTATTTT. Protein sequence: CASTSASVITDTQYF.

V and J are TRBV6-1 and TRBJ2-7, with unresolved D. The germline V gene encodes CDR1 MNHNS and CDR2 SASEGT. CDR3 size: 15 residues. V gave up 2 bases and J gave up 4 bases, with 15 bases separating them. The CDR3 nucleotides read TGTGCCAGCAGTGAAAAAGTCGCAGACCCTTACGAGCAGTACTTC. Encoded protein: CASSEKVADPYEQYF.

The chain links TRBV5-1 to TRBJ2-3; 7 nucleotides match TRBD1. Germline V gene sequence: CDR1 SGHRS, CDR2 YFSETQ. Trimming at V came to 0 bases and at J to 4 bases, leaving 2 bases not matched to a gene. This CDR3 region has 14 residues. The CDR3 sequence is CASSLGQGSDTQYF. In DNA, the CDR3 is TGCGCCAGCAGCTTGGGACAGGGCTCAGATACGCAGTATTTT.

The chain recombines TRBV6-4 with TRBJ2-3; tentatively, D is TRBD1 (6 bases). Germline CDR1 is MRHNA and CDR2 is SNTAGT. V lost 5 bases and J lost 3, with 12 bases in between. The CDR3 is 14 residues long. CDR3 in DNA: TGTGCCAGCAGTAGGGGGTTACTGACAGATACGCAGTATTTT. Translating gives CASSRGLLTDTQYF.

The V gene is TRBV7-2, the J gene TRBJ1-3, with D hard to call. Germline V gene data show CDR1 as SGHTA and CDR2 as FQGNSA. The CDR3 runs to 17 residues. V lost 5 bases to trimming and J lost 0 bases, with 17 bases between them. The CDR3 loop reads CASSQSPDWSSGNTIYF. The CDR3 DNA follows: TGTGCCAGCAGCCAATCTCCCGACTGGAGCTCTGGAAACACCATATATTTT.